The rows below give T cell receptor beta chains drawn from one sample of a study of blood T cell repertoires in COVID-19. The method was immunoSEQ multiplex PCR; TCRdb's version includes in-frame clones alone and lacks a portion of them. The sample shows more than 55,000 clones, just over 85% of them seen only once. The sequencing sample was made of peripheral blood. The origin of the receptors is a woman of 80 years or more with acute or convalescent COVID-19. The CDR3 runs from the conserved cysteine through the conserved F or W. D genes are given only for firm matches. Some rows mark clone size as missing; the rest say once, few, many or name a class of expanded clone.

abundance	v_gene	d_gene	j_gene	CDR3aa	CDR3nt
-	TRBV28	-	TRBJ1-1	CASSHLQSEAFF	TGTGCCAGCAGTCACCTACAGAGTGAAGCTTTCTTT
-	TRBV18	TRBD2	TRBJ2-3	CASSVLAGGTDTQYF	TGTGCCAGCTCAGTACTAGCGGGAGGTACAGATACGCAGTATTTT
-	TRBV20-1	TRBD1	TRBJ1-4	CSASYWTGDEKLFF	TGCAGTGCTAGTTATTGGACAGGGGATGAAAAACTGTTTTTT
-	TRBV7-2	TRBD1	TRBJ1-3	CASSADREAGNTIYF	TGTGCCAGCAGCGCAGACAGGGAGGCTGGAAACACCATATATTTT
-	TRBV11-2	-	TRBJ2-5	CASSRRGWQETQYF	TGTGCCAGCAGTCGTAGAGGGTGGCAAGAGACCCAGTACTTC
once	TRBV4-3	-	TRBJ1-6	CASSRGDEVSPLHF	TGCGCCAGCAGCCGGGGGGACGAGGTCTCACCCCTCCACTTT
-	TRBV5-1	TRBD1	TRBJ2-7	CASSQPGTGTEEQYF	TGCGCCAGCAGCCAGCCCGGGACAGGGACAGAAGAGCAGTACTTC
-	TRBV11-1	TRBD1	TRBJ1-1	CASSLDRGNTEAFF	TGTGCCAGCAGTTTGGACAGGGGAAACACTGAAGCTTTCTTT
few	TRBV19	-	TRBJ1-2	CASSMGQPPYGYTF	TGTGCCAGTAGTATGGGCCAGCCGCCCTATGGCTACACCTTC
-	TRBV28	-	TRBJ1-6	CASRPPQGWSPLHF	TGTGCCAGCAGACCCCCACAGGGCTGGTCACCCCTCCACTTT
-	TRBV7-8	-	TRBJ2-2	CASSFGSANTGELFF	TGTGCCAGCAGCTTTGGGAGCGCGAACACCGGGGAGCTGTTTTTT
-	TRBV4-1	TRBD1	TRBJ1-2	CASSPDRGASFNYGYTF	TGCGCCAGCAGCCCAGACAGGGGCGCATCGTTTAACTATGGCTACACCTTC
-	TRBV19	TRBD1	TRBJ1-2	CASSSRTGGGFGYTF	TGTGCCAGTAGTTCCCGGACAGGGGGTGGGTTTGGCTACACCTTC
-	TRBV5-5	-	TRBJ1-3	CASSPQGSGFDTIYF	TGTGCCAGCAGCCCACAGGGTTCCGGGTTTGACACCATATATTTT
-	TRBV7-9	TRBD1	TRBJ1-1	CASTLGTDNTEAFF	TGTGCCAGCACGCTCGGGACAGACAACACTGAAGCTTTCTTT
-	TRBV4-1	-	TRBJ1-2	CASSQDHRRGYTF	TGCGCCAGCAGCCAAGATCACCGGAGAGGCTACACCTTC
once	TRBV19	-	TRBJ2-1	CASSRGGGYNEQFF	TGTGCCAGTTCTCGAGGGGGGGGGTACAATGAGCAGTTCTTC
-	TRBV3-1/TRBV3-2	TRBD1	TRBJ2-7	CASRGQGFHEQYF	TGTGCCAGCAGGGGACAGGGGTTCCACGAGCAGTACTTC
once	TRBV12-5	-	TRBJ1-1	CASGAPHIEAFF	TGTGCTAGTGGTGCCCCACACATTGAAGCTTTCTTT
-	TRBV10-3	-	TRBJ2-5	CAIGLVQETQYF	TGTGCCATCGGCCTGGTTCAAGAGACCCAGTACTTC
-	TRBV7-3	-	TRBJ1-2	CASSPPVGGGYTF	TGTGCCAGCAGCCCTCCGGTTGGGGGCGGCTACACCTTC
-	TRBV12-3/TRBV12-4	TRBD2	TRBJ2-1	CASSSLAGSEQFF	TGTGCCAGCAGTTCTCTAGCGGGCAGTGAGCAGTTCTTC
-	TRBV13	-	TRBJ2-5	CASSGRDFEETQYF	TGTGCCAGCAGCGGCCGGGACTTTGAAGAGACCCAGTACTTC
medium-sized	TRBV10-1	-	TRBJ2-2	CASGGLPGELFF	TGCGCCAGTGGGGGACTGCCCGGGGAGCTGTTTTTT
-	TRBV6-2/TRBV6-3	-	TRBJ1-5	CASSYSYTNGPQHF	TGTGCCAGCAGTTACAGTTACACCAATGGGCCCCAGCATTTT
-	TRBV5-6	-	TRBJ2-1	CASSWRNAEQFF	TGTGCCAGCAGCTGGAGAAACGCTGAGCAGTTCTTC
-	TRBV7-6	TRBD1	TRBJ1-6	CASRPQGADNSPLHF	TGTGCCAGCAGGCCACAGGGGGCCGATAATTCACCCCTCCACTTT
once	TRBV5-1	TRBD1	TRBJ1-2	CASSVGTGDGYTF	TGCGCCAGCAGCGTCGGGACAGGAGATGGCTACACCTTC
once	TRBV30	-	TRBJ1-3	CAWSERGSGNTIYF	TGTGCCTGGAGCGAACGAGGATCTGGAAACACCATATATTTT
-	TRBV11-3	-	TRBJ1-1	CASSLGLDTEAFF	TGTGCCAGCAGCTTAGGGCTGGACACTGAAGCTTTCTTT
-	TRBV3-1/TRBV3-2	-	TRBJ2-5	CASSQVDRKETQYF	TGTGCCAGCAGCCAAGTCGACAGGAAAGAGACCCAGTACTTC
-	TRBV7-8	-	TRBJ1-1	CASSLRDTLMNTEAFF	TGTGCCAGCAGCCTCCGGGACACCTTAATGAACACTGAAGCTTTCTTT
-	TRBV5-1	-	TRBJ2-7	CASSLAGDLNEQYF	TGCGCCAGCAGCTTGGCCGGGGATCTGAACGAGCAGTACTTC
-	TRBV29-1	TRBD2	TRBJ2-7	CSVHQAPSGSSGEQYF	TGCAGCGTTCACCAAGCCCCTAGCGGGAGTTCGGGCGAGCAGTACTTC
few	TRBV3-1/TRBV3-2	TRBD1	TRBJ1-1	CASRRQGAREAFF	TGTGCCAGCAGAAGACAGGGGGCAAGAGAAGCTTTCTTT
-	TRBV28	-	TRBJ2-3	CASSLETDTQYF	TGTGCCAGCAGTTTGGAGACCGATACGCAGTATTTT
-	TRBV7-3	-	TRBJ2-1	CASSLLPSSYNEQFF	TGTGCCAGCAGCTTACTGCCCAGCTCCTACAATGAGCAGTTCTTC
-	TRBV7-6	-	TRBJ2-3	CASSLDRPSTDTQYF	TGTGCCAGCAGCTTAGACAGGCCTAGCACAGATACGCAGTATTTT
-	TRBV30	-	TRBJ1-2	CAWSVLRGVSSYTF	TGTGCCTGGAGTGTATTGCGGGGAGTGAGTAGCTACACCTTC
-	TRBV10-3	TRBD1	TRBJ2-3	CATRQGAMVDTQYF	TGTGCCACCAGACAGGGGGCTATGGTAGATACGCAGTATTTT
-	TRBV3-1/TRBV3-2	-	TRBJ1-5	CASSPYSNQPQHF	TGTGCCAGCAGCCCCTATAGCAATCAGCCCCAGCATTTT
-	TRBV19	TRBD2	TRBJ2-3	CASSTLPRGGRADTQYF	TGTGCCAGTAGTACCCTACCCCGCGGGGGTCGGGCAGATACGCAGTATTTT